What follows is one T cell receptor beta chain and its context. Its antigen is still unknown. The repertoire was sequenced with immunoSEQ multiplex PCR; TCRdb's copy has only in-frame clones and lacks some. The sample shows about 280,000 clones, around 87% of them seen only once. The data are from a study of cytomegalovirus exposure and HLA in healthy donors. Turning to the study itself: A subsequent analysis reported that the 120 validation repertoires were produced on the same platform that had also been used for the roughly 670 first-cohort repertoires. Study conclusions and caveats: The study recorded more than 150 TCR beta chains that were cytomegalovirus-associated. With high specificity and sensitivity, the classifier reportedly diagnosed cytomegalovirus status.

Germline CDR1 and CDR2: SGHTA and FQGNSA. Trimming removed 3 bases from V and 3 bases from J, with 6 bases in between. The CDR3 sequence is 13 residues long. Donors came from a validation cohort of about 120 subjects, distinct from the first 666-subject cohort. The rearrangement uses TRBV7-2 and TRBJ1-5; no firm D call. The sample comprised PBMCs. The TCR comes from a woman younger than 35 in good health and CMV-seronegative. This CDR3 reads CASSLADNQPQHF. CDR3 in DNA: TGTGCCAGCAGCTTGGCTGACAATCAGCCCCAGCATTTT.